This T cell receptor beta chain was sequenced during a study of beta chain features in type 1 diabetes. Findings of the study overall: Significant though moderate, a shortening of TCRB CDR3s appeared in all four CD4+ subsets of Type 1 diabetes patients.

Since all of the isolated RNA was reverse transcribed, expressed TCRB transcripts were what got sequenced. Method: immunoSEQ multiplex PCR; TCRdb's copy keeps in-frame clones and lacks some. The sample lists 200,000 to 300,000 clones; approximately 20% were seen once. This CDR3 region has 12 residues. The V and J ends lost 7 bases and 5 bases respectively, with 11 bases between them. Germline values: CDR1 SQVTM, CDR2 ANQGSEA. On this clone: What it binds is not known.

This clonotype was sampled from a woman aged 35 to 49 with type 1 diabetes. The gene calls are TRBV29-1 and TRBJ2-2; a possible D gene is TRBD1 (6 bases). The sample consisted of naive CD4+ T cells from blood. CDR3 bases: TGCAGCGCCGGACAGAATACCGGGGAGCTGTTTTTT. Protein product: CSAGQNTGELFF.